This is a list of T cell receptor beta chains from one sample in a study of T cells in Graves' hyperthyroidism and ophthalmopathy. Each CDR3 protein is one row after TCRdb ran MiXCR on the multiplex PCR reads. The sample has around 600,000 distinct CDR3 sequences; approximately 15% are singletons. Material for sequencing was blood. All receptors derive from a woman between 18 and 30 years old with Graves' ophthalmopathy. Both conserved end residues are part of each CDR3. Fields, in order: CDR3 DNA, CDR3 protein, D gene, clone size, J gene, V gene. The D gene is left open where the match is weak. The size of a clone is reported for some rows only, either as once, few or many, or as a class for expanded clones.

CDR3 DNA: TGTGCCAGCAGTCCCCGGACAGGGTTTTTCGCAGATACGCAGTATTTT; CDR3 protein: CASSPRTGFFADTQYF; D gene: TRBD1; clone size: many; J gene: TRBJ2-3; V gene: TRBV27
CDR3 DNA: TGTGCCAGCAGCCAGACGTCCCGGAGCGAGGGTGAGCAGTTCTTC; CDR3 protein: CASSQTSRSEGEQFF; D gene: NA; clone size: many; J gene: TRBJ2-1; V gene: TRBV12-3/TRBV12-4
CDR3 DNA: TGCGCCAGCAGCCCCCACGACGGGGAGCCCCAGCATTTT; CDR3 protein: CASSPHDGEPQHF; D gene: NA; clone size: few; J gene: TRBJ1-5; V gene: TRBV5-1
CDR3 DNA: TGCGCCAGCAGCCAAGCTATGACAGGCCCGTGGAATGGGCAGTTCTTC; CDR3 protein: CASSQAMTGPWNGQFF; D gene: NA; clone size: NA; J gene: TRBJ2-1; V gene: TRBV4-3
CDR3 DNA: TGTGCCACCAGCCCTGACAGCGGGAGGTCCTCGTCAATTTTCTTT; CDR3 protein: CATSPDSGRSSSIFF; D gene: NA; clone size: many; J gene: TRBJ1-1; V gene: TRBV24-1
CDR3 DNA: TGCGCCAGCAGCTTGTGGGCGGGGGACTCCTACAATGAGCAGTTCTTC; CDR3 protein: CASSLWAGDSYNEQFF; D gene: TRBD2; clone size: NA; J gene: TRBJ2-1; V gene: TRBV5-1
CDR3 DNA: TGTGCCAGCAGTTTCAGCGGGATTATCGCCGGGGAGCTGTTTTTT; CDR3 protein: CASSFSGIIAGELFF; D gene: TRBD2; clone size: many; J gene: TRBJ2-2; V gene: TRBV7-8
CDR3 DNA: TGTGCCAGCAGTTTAATGGTAGATCGGGGCGAGCAGTACTTC; CDR3 protein: CASSLMVDRGEQYF; D gene: NA; clone size: many; J gene: TRBJ2-7; V gene: TRBV27
CDR3 DNA: TGTGCCAGCAATATGGCAGGGAGGACCGGGGAGCTGTTTTTT; CDR3 protein: CASNMAGRTGELFF; D gene: NA; clone size: many; J gene: TRBJ2-2; V gene: TRBV2
CDR3 DNA: TGTGCCAGCCAGGGGGCGGACACCGGGGAGCTGTTTTTT; CDR3 protein: CASQGADTGELFF; D gene: TRBD1; clone size: many; J gene: TRBJ2-2; V gene: TRBV3-1
CDR3 DNA: TGTGCCAGCAGTGAACGGGCCGAATCTGAAGCTTTCTTT; CDR3 protein: CASSERAESEAFF; D gene: NA; clone size: many; J gene: TRBJ1-1; V gene: TRBV6-1
CDR3 DNA: TGTGCCAGCAGCCCTCCGATCGATCCCTACTATGGCTACACCTTC; CDR3 protein: CASSPPIDPYYGYTF; D gene: NA; clone size: NA; J gene: TRBJ1-2; V gene: TRBV6-1
CDR3 DNA: TGTGCCAGCAGCCCCAAGAAAATTGGCCGGGACACTCAGACCCAGTACTTC; CDR3 protein: CASSPKKIGRDTQTQYF; D gene: NA; clone size: NA; J gene: TRBJ2-5; V gene: TRBV7-9
CDR3 DNA: TGTGCCATCAGTGATTTTTACGGGGCAGGTCAAGAGACCCAGTACTTC; CDR3 protein: CAISDFYGAGQETQYF; D gene: NA; clone size: many; J gene: TRBJ2-5; V gene: TRBV10-3
CDR3 DNA: TGCGCCAGCAGCCCCACAGGAGTGACTAGCACAGATACGCAGTATTTT; CDR3 protein: CASSPTGVTSTDTQYF; D gene: NA; clone size: NA; J gene: TRBJ2-3; V gene: TRBV4-1
CDR3 DNA: TGCGCCAGCAGCCAATCGACAGGGGGTACCTACGAGCAGTACTTC; CDR3 protein: CASSQSTGGTYEQYF; D gene: TRBD1; clone size: many; J gene: TRBJ2-7; V gene: TRBV5-1